This TCR beta chain originates from a study of CD8 T cells in ankylosing spondylitis. Study conclusions and caveats: A TCR beta motif of under ten highly homologous variants seemed to mark ankylosing spondylitis blood. Earlier studies detected some motif variants in reactive arthritis synovial fluid and blood. Disease-linked clones had a CD8+ phenotype and relatively low frequency in peripheral blood.

Germline CDR1 ENHRY, CDR2 SYGVKD. Trimming left V 10 bases short and J 2 bases short, with 15 bases between. The CDR3 contains 13 residues. As regards this clonotype: Its antigen is unidentified.

From the 5' RACE reads, TCRdb called clonotypes with MiXCR, one entry per CDR3 protein. The sample contains some 350,000 distinct CDR3 sequences, roughly 14% of which appear only once. The sequenced sample was blood, either unsorted or a sorted T cell fraction (not recorded which). This sequence originates from a male donor with ankylosing spondylitis or in good health (not recorded which). This chain links TRBV10-3 with TRBJ2-7, with a weak D call TRBD2 (6 bases). This chain's CDR3 is CATGLEVAYEQYF. CDR3 nucleotides: TGTGCCACGGGACTGGAAGTTGCCTACGAGCAGTACTTC.